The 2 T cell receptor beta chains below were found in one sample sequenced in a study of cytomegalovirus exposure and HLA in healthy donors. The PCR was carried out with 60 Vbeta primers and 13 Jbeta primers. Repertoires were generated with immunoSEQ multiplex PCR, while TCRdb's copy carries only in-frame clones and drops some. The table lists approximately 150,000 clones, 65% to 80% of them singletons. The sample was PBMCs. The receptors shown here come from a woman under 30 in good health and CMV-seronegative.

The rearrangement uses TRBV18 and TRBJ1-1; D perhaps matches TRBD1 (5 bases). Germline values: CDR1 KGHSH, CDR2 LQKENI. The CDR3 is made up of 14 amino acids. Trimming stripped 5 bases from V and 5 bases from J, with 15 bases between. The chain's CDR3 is CASSFRQGVTEAFF. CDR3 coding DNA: TGTGCCAGCTCATTTCGGCAAGGGGTGACTGAAGCTTTCTTT.

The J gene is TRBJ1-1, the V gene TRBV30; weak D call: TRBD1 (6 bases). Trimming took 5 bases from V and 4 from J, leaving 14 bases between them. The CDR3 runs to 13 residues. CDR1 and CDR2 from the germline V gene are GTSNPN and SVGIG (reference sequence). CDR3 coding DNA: TGTGCCTGGTCTAACAGGGTTGGCACTGAAGCTTTCTTT. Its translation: CAWSNRVGTEAFF.